This TCR beta chain comes out of a study of CD8 T cells in ankylosing spondylitis. Trimming cost V 5 bases and J 2 bases; bases outside gene matches: 14. This CDR3 is 17 amino acids long. Germline CDR1 reads DFQATT; CDR2 reads SNEGSKA (reference sequence). Study-wide results and limits: Clones linked to disease were reported to show significant enrichment in matched ankylosing spondylitis synovial fluid. In ankylosing spondylitis blood, a motif of seven to nine highly homologous TCR beta variants appeared characteristic. Reports of some motif variants in reactive arthritis synovial fluid and blood predate this one.

The sample holds a few counts of this clonotype. The antigen is unknown. Scientists made TCR beta libraries using quantitative 5'-RACE with molecular barcodes. TCRdb recomputed calls from the 5' RACE reads with MiXCR, one row per CDR3 protein. The sample consists of some 330,000 distinct CDR3 sequences, 8% of them appearing once. The sequence came from a male donor with ankylosing spondylitis. Material for sequencing was blood, either unsorted or a sorted T cell fraction (not recorded which). The rearrangement links TRBV20-1 to TRBJ2-7; 11 bases align to TRBD2. The CDR3 sequence is CSALSGLAGGDTYEQYF. CDR3 DNA sequence: TGCAGTGCTCTGTCCGGACTAGCGGGTGGAGATACCTACGAGCAGTACTTC.